Following are 6 T cell receptor beta chains from one sample sequenced in a study of PD-L1 blockade in urothelial cancer. Regarding time point: pretreatment peripheral blood. The assay was immunoSEQ multiplex PCR, and TCRdb's table has in-frame clones only and misses some. The repertoire holds over 65,000 clones, with 90% as singletons. Sequenced here: PBMCs, sampled around atezolizumab (anti-PD-L1) treatment. Receptor source: a man in his 70s with urothelial cancer.

The CDR3 loop is CASSELTSGGEQFF. The CDR3, as DNA: TGTGCCAGCAGTGAACTGACTAGCGGGGGTGAGCAGTTCTTC. This chain links TRBV6-1 with TRBJ2-1, with 12 nucleotides matching TRBD2. V lost 2 bases to trimming and J lost 9 bases; unmatched junction nucleotides: 2. Germline V CDR1 and CDR2: MNHNS, SASEGT. The CDR3 loop spans 14 amino acids.

This clone showed up just a few times. The chain has TRBV5-1 and TRBJ1-1; D is possibly TRBD1 (6 bases). Trimming left V 1 base short and J 7 bases short, with 11 bases between. From germline, CDR1 is SGHRS and CDR2 YFSETQ. This CDR3 spans 13 amino acids. CDR3 sequence reads: CASSLTGPDEAFF. The CDR3, as DNA: TGCGCCAGCAGCTTGACAGGGCCGGATGAAGCTTTCTTT.

The chain links TRBV6-5 to TRBJ1-3; D is unclear. The germline V gene has CDR1 MNHEY and CDR2 SVGAGI. This CDR3 is built from 13 residues. V was trimmed by 10 bases and J by 0 bases, leaving 10 bases between them. The CDR3 sequence: CATLSSSGNTIYF. The CDR3 bases are TGTGCCACCCTGAGTAGCTCTGGAAACACCATATATTTT.

The chain employs TRBV15 and TRBJ1-1; D remains unclear. The germline gives CDR1 LNHNV, CDR2 YYDKDF (reference sequence). V shed 3 bases and J shed 1 base, with 9 bases lying between them. This CDR3 contains 14 residues. The CDR3 DNA is TGTGCCACCAGCAGGGGAGATGAGAACACTGAAGCTTTCTTT. As protein: CATSRGDENTEAFF.

The CDR3 DNA reads as TGTGCCACCGCCGGACAGGGTCCAACTAATGAAAAACTGTTTTTT. This codes for CATAGQGPTNEKLFF. The chain carries TRBV15 and TRBJ1-4; TRBD1 matches 8 bases. CDR3 size: 15 residues. J was trimmed by 0 bases and V by 8 bases; bases with no gene match: 5. The V gene's germline CDR1 is LNHNV and CDR2 YYDKDF (reference sequence).

The J gene is TRBJ2-7, the V gene TRBV9; 11 bases are shared with TRBD1. This CDR3 contains 13 residues. CDR1 is SGDLS and CDR2 is YYNGEE in the germline V gene. Trimming cost V 4 bases and J 6 bases; bases outside gene matches: 3. In nucleotides, the CDR3 is TGTGCCAGCAGCCGGACAGGGGGCCGCGAGCAGTACTTC. It specifies CASSRTGGREQYF.